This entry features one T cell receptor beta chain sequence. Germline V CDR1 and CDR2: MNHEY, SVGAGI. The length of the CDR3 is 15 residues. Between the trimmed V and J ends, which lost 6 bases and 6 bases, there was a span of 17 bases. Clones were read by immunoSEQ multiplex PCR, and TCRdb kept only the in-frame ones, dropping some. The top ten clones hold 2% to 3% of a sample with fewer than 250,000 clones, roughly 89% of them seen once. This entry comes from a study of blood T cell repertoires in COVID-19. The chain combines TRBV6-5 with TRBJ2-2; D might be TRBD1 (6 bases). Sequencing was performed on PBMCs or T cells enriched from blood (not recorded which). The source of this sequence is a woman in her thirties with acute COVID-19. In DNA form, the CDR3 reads TGTGCCAGCAGACTACAGGGTCTGGTGTCCGGGGAGCTGTTTTTT. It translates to CASRLQGLVSGELFF.